Below, 27 T cell receptor beta chains from the same sample are listed, as sequenced in a study of T cells in Graves' hyperthyroidism and ophthalmopathy. TCR beta CDR3 regions were amplified from RNA transcripts. The HTBI primer set drove a first-round RT-PCR of the TCR CDR3. MiXCR, run by TCRdb on the multiplex PCR reads, gives a single entry per CDR3 protein. The data hold hundreds of thousands of distinct CDR3 sequences, with roughly 14% observed a single time. Sequenced: blood. These receptors originate from a man younger than 35 with Graves' ophthalmopathy.

The chain is built from TRBV6-5 and TRBJ1-4, with D uncertain. Trimming pared 2 bases from V and 3 bases from J, leaving 10 bases between. Germline CDR1 is MNHEY and CDR2 is SVGAGI. The CDR3 contains 15 residues. As DNA, the CDR3 is TGTGCCAGCAGTTACGAAGGAAGGGCTAATGAAAAACTGTTTTTT. This sequence encodes CASSYEGRANEKLFF.

Regarding this clonotype: A much larger clone lies a single base off, so this may be a read error. V gene TRBV6-5 combines with J gene TRBJ2-7, with D hard to call. This CDR3 spans 12 amino acids. Germline-derived CDR1 and CDR2 are MNHEY and SVGAGI. V lost 4 bases and J 7 bases, leaving 11 bases between the germline ends. CDR3 nucleotides: TGTGCCAGCAGTTCGGACCGCGAGGAGCAGTACTTC. Translated, it gives CASSSDREEQYF.

This clonotype was recorded at least ten times. The chain couples TRBV28 to TRBJ2-7; TRBD1 matches 9 bases. V was pared by 9 bases and J by 5 bases, with 8 bases of the junction left unmatched. Per germline, CDR1 MDHEN and CDR2 SYDVKM. This CDR3 has 13 amino acids. CDR3 residues: CASSTGGEDEQYF. The CDR3 nucleotides read TGTGCCAGTTCGACAGGGGGAGAGGACGAGCAGTACTTC.

The rearrangement links TRBV4-1 to TRBJ2-7; the D gene could be TRBD1 or TRBD2 (5 bases each). Germline-derived CDR1 and CDR2 are MGHRA and YSYEKL. Trimming took off 4 bases at V and 2 bases at J, with 12 bases between the two ends. The CDR3 contains 14 residues. Here the CDR3 DNA reads TGCGCCAGCAGCCTCCGGGACGCCACCTACGAGCAGTACTTC. Protein sequence: CASSLRDATYEQYF.

This clonotype was detected only once. The genes are TRBV15 and TRBJ2-3; a possible D gene is TRBD2 (6 bases). V was cut by 5 bases and J by 6 bases, with 15 bases left in between. CDR1 is LNHNV and CDR2 is YYDKDF in the germline V gene (reference sequence). CDR3 length: 14 amino acids. Written as DNA, the CDR3 is TGTGCCACCAGCGCCCGGGCCCGGGGGGATACGCAGTATTTT. This gives the protein CATSARARGDTQYF.

V and J are TRBV30 and TRBJ1-5; D gene uncertain. Trimming took off 5 bases at V and 5 bases at J, with 13 bases between the two ends. The CDR3 length is 13 residues. Germline V gene sequence: CDR1 GTSNPN, CDR2 SVGIG (reference sequence). DNA for the CDR3: TGTGCCTGGTCCCGGGCAGTGGATCAGCCCCAGCATTTT. This gives the protein CAWSRAVDQPQHF. The full variable domain, rest sourced from reference TRBV30 and TRBJ1-5, is SQTIHQWPATLVQPVGSPLSLECTVEGTSNPNLYWYRQAAGRGLQLLFYSVGIGQISSEVPQNLSASRPQDRQFILSSKKLLLSDSGFYLCAWSRAVDQPQHFGDGTRLSIL.

Ten or more counts support this clonotype. V gene TRBV6-1 combines with J gene TRBJ2-1, with a possible D match to TRBD2 (5 bases). The CDR3 covers 12 residues. V gave up 5 bases and J gave up 4 bases, with 6 bases separating them. CDR1 and CDR2 from the germline V gene are MNHNS and SASEGT. This CDR3 reads CASSTSYNEQFF. CDR3 bases: TGTGCCAGCAGTACTAGTTACAATGAGCAGTTCTTC.

This chain connects TRBV10-2 to TRBJ2-7, with D perhaps matching TRBD2 (5 bases). This CDR3 is 15 amino acids long. Per the germline V gene, CDR1 is WSHSY and CDR2 is SAAADI. With 7 bases removed from V and 0 bases from J, the gap between germline ends came to 16 bases. CDR3 region: CASTPLATPSYEQYF. The CDR3 DNA reads TGCGCCAGCACCCCATTAGCGACCCCCTCCTACGAGCAGTACTTC.

This clonotype was recorded at least ten times. The rearrangement uses TRBV15 and TRBJ2-7, with unresolved D. The V gene's germline CDR1 is LNHNV and CDR2 YYDKDF (reference sequence). The CDR3 is made up of 14 amino acids. V was pared by 3 bases and J by 0 bases, with 9 bases between. The CDR3 nucleotides read TGTGCCACCAGCAGGGTGTCTCGCTCCTACGAGCAGTACTTC. Protein sequence: CATSRVSRSYEQYF.

To note about this clonotype: Just one base apart from a much larger clone, this may be a read error. The rearrangement uses TRBV6-1 and TRBJ2-7; D perhaps matches TRBD1 (6 bases). V lost 4 bases and J lost 7, with 14 bases in between. Germline CDR1 reads MNHNS; CDR2 reads SASEGT. This CDR3 region has 13 residues. This CDR3 is CASSGGQLNEQYF. As DNA, the CDR3 is TGTGCCAGCAGTGGAGGACAGCTCAATGAGCAGTACTTC.

This clonotype was seen a few times. The rearrangement links TRBV12-3 or TRBV12-4 to TRBJ2-2; 9 bases map to TRBD2. Trimming removed 5 bases from V and 5 bases from J; junction bases left unmatched: 6. The CDR3 sequence is 15 residues long. CDR3 bases: TGTGCCAGCAGTCCGCGGGGGGGCTGGACCGGGGAGCTGTTTTTT. It encodes CASSPRGGWTGELFF.

This clonotype was seen repeatedly, ten times or more. This chain connects TRBV7-8 to TRBJ2-7; D uncertain. The germline CDR1 and CDR2 sequences are SGHVS and FQNEAQ. V lost 0 bases and J 6 bases, leaving 12 bases between the germline ends. The CDR3 is 14 amino acids. CDR3 loop: CASSLARRSVEQYF. CDR3 DNA sequence: TGTGCCAGCAGCTTAGCTCGGCGGTCGGTCGAGCAGTACTTC.

This clonotype was seen repeatedly, ten times or more. The rearrangement uses TRBV11-1 and TRBJ2-2, with D perhaps TRBD2 (5 bases). The CDR3 is 15 amino acids. V shed 1 base and J shed 4 bases, with 10 bases lying between them. Germline V lookup: CDR1 SGHAT, CDR2 FQDESV (reference sequence). This CDR3 is CASSLGGSVTGELFF. CDR3 bases: TGTGCCAGCAGCTTAGGAGGGTCGGTCACCGGGGAGCTGTTTTTT. Full variable domain (outside the CDR3, taken from reference TRBV11-1 and TRBJ2-2): EAEVAQSPRYKITEKSQAVAFWCDPISGHATLYWYRQILGQGPELLVQFQDESVVDDSQLPKDRFSAERLKGVDSTLKIQPAELGDSAMYLCASSLGGSVTGELFFGEGSRLTVL.

The rearrangement joins TRBV28 to TRBJ2-1, with 12 bases fitting TRBD2. This CDR3 region has 15 residues. Germline V lookup: CDR1 MDHEN, CDR2 SYDVKM. Trimming cost V 2 bases and J 7 bases; bases outside gene matches: 3. This chain's CDR3 is CASSLPSGRGNEQFF. In DNA, the CDR3 is TGTGCCAGCAGTTTACCTAGCGGGAGGGGTAATGAGCAGTTCTTC.

This clonotype was recorded at least ten times. The chain combines TRBV29-1 with TRBJ2-7; 9 bases map to TRBD1. Germline V CDR1 and CDR2: SQVTM, ANQGSEA. This CDR3 is 16 amino acids long. Germline trimming cut 0 bases from V and 4 bases from J; bases unmatched to any gene: 10. The CDR3 loop reads CSVEDPQGQGIYEQYF. CDR3 DNA: TGCAGCGTTGAAGATCCTCAGGGACAGGGTATTTACGAGCAGTACTTC.

This clonotype was picked up a small number of times. This chain links TRBV10-3 with TRBJ2-5; D is uncertain. Trimming took off 8 bases at V and 0 bases at J, with 7 bases between the two ends. CDR1 ENHRY and CDR2 SYGVKD come from the germline V gene. This CDR3 is built from 12 residues. The CDR3 DNA sequence: TGTGCCATCTCTGACCACCAAGAGACCCAGTACTTC. Translation: CAISDHQETQYF.

This clonotype was recorded many times. The V call is TRBV6-1, the J call TRBJ2-1; 9 bases align to TRBD1. Germline V gene lookup returns CDR1 MNHNS and CDR2 SASEGT. The V gene end was trimmed by 6 bases and the J gene end by 4 bases; junction bases not matched to a gene: 7. The CDR3 runs 15 residues. The DNA for the CDR3 is TGTGCCAGCAGACCACAGGGGGCTCTTTACAATGAGCAGTTCTTC. This translates into CASRPQGALYNEQFF.

The chain carries TRBV29-1 and TRBJ1-5, with a tentative D call TRBD1 (6 bases). Germline V lookup: CDR1 SQVTM, CDR2 ANQGSEA. V was pared by 6 bases and J by 5 bases, with 14 bases between. The CDR3 has 13 amino acids. CDR3 amino acids: CSVLQGGDQPQHF. Written as DNA, the CDR3 is TGCAGCGTCCTACAGGGTGGCGATCAGCCCCAGCATTTT.

This clonotype was observed at least ten times. The chain uses TRBV18 and TRBJ1-1; D gene unclear. Trimming shortened V by 2 bases and J by 1 base, and 5 bases separated the two germline ends. Germline CDR1 is KGHSH and CDR2 is LQKENI. This CDR3 contains 13 residues. The CDR3 here is CASSPSGNTEAFF. CDR3 coding DNA: TGTGCCAGCTCACCATCCGGGAACACTGAAGCTTTCTTT.

This clonotype was detected only once. V usage is TRBV5-4 and J usage is TRBJ1-6; D is uncertain. Germline V gene lookup returns CDR1 SGHNT and CDR2 YYREEE (reference sequence). Trimming left V 1 base short and J 0 bases short, with 5 bases between. The CDR3 length is 15 residues. CDR3 bases: TGTGCCAGCAGCTTGTGGAGCTCCTATAATTCACCCCTCCACTTT. Its protein product is CASSLWSSYNSPLHF. Using reference TRBV5-4 and TRBJ1-6 for the parts outside the CDR3, the full variable domain is ETGVTQSPTHLIKTRGQQVTLRCSSQSGHNTVSWYQQALGQGPQFIFQYYREEENGRGNFPPRFSGLQFPNYSSELNVNALELDDSALYLCASSLWSSYNSPLHFGNGTRLTVT.

This clonotype was recorded at least ten times. The gene calls are TRBV15 and TRBJ1-3; 9 nucleotides match TRBD1. This CDR3 is 15 amino acids long. Germline loops: CDR1 LNHNV, CDR2 YYDKDF (reference sequence). Unmatched junction bases numbered 5, after V lost 6 bases and J lost 2 bases. The CDR3 DNA sequence: TGTGCCACCAGGCTGGACAGGGGTACTGGAAACACCATATATTTT. Amino acids: CATRLDRGTGNTIYF.

This clonotype was seen at least ten times. This chain connects TRBV7-2 to TRBJ2-7, with TRBD1 matching 7 bases. CDR1 SGHTA and CDR2 FQGNSA come from the germline V gene. The CDR3 runs 14 residues. The V gene end was trimmed by 0 bases and the J gene end by 3 bases; junction bases not matched to a gene: 2. In DNA form, the CDR3 reads TGTGCCAGCAGCTTAGCTGGGGACAGCTACGAGCAGTACTTC. This codes for CASSLAGDSYEQYF.

This clonotype was recorded a few times. This sequence joins TRBV12-3 or TRBV12-4 and TRBJ2-5; 7 bases line up with TRBD1. The length of the CDR3 is 14 residues. After removal of 6 bases from V and 1 base from J, the junction contained 5 bases not matched to a gene. CDR3 coding DNA: TGTGCCAGCAGGAGGGACAGTATCCAAGAGACCCAGTACTTC. Amino acids: CASRRDSIQETQYF.

This clonotype was seen at least ten times. This chain uses TRBV20-1 with TRBJ1-2; the D gene is possibly TRBD1 (5 bases). Per germline, CDR1 DFQATT and CDR2 SNEGSKA (reference sequence). V gave up 3 bases and J gave up 1 base, with 18 bases separating them. This CDR3 spans 16 amino acids. CDR3 DNA: TGCAGTGCTAGCTTTTCGGGAAGTAGGGGTAACTATGGCTACACCTTC. Translating gives CSASFSGSRGNYGYTF.

J is TRBJ2-1 and V is TRBV20-1, with D possibly TRBD1 on 5 matching bases. The V and J ends lost 0 bases and 1 base respectively, with 7 bases between them. CDR1 is DFQATT, CDR2 SNEGSKA, per germline (reference sequence). The CDR3 sequence is 14 residues long. In nucleotides, the CDR3 is TGCAGTGCTAGAGACAAGGGGTCCTACAATGAGCAGTTCTTC. Amino acid sequence: CSARDKGSYNEQFF.

This clonotype was observed at least ten times. CDR3 coding DNA: TGTGCCAGCAGCCGCCAGACTAGCAAGGACGAGCAGTACTTC. Its protein product is CASSRQTSKDEQYF. The genes are TRBV3-1 and TRBJ2-7, with TRBD2 matching 7 bases. The CDR3 spans 14 residues. V trimming: 4 bases; J trimming: 5 bases; junction bases outside the gene matches: 8. Germline V lookup: CDR1 LGHDT, CDR2 YNNKEL (reference sequence).

About this clonotype itself: This is likely a read error, given that the CDR3 carries no conserved phenylalanine or tryptophan at its end. No DNA is shown, since the ends of the CDR3 on it are uncertain; the CDR3 is the one TCRdb lists. V gene TRBV18 combines with J gene TRBJ1-1. The length of the CDR3 is 12 amino acids, counting both ends. From germline, CDR1 is KGHSH and CDR2 LQKENI. This chain's CDR3 is CASSPPDTEAFL.